This TCR gamma chain stems from a study of gamma-delta T cells after stem cell transplantation. This CDR3 has 16 residues. With 0 bases clipped from V and 9 bases from J, the junction kept 5 bases outside the gene matches. The germline gives CDR1 GITISATS, CDR2 ISYDGTV (reference sequence). TCRdb re-called the RT-PCR reads using CATT. Of 290 or so gamma-chain clones listed, 12% are singletons. Sample share makes this clone hyperexpanded (1% or more). The same CDR3 is also encoded by other DNA sequences in this sample. The sequence was obtained from a human donor. It is not recorded whose cells these are; they may come from a transplant donor. The chain is built from TRGV9 and TRGJP. The source material was gamma-delta T cells. The CDR3 loop reads CALWEVQVLGKKIKVF. CDR3 DNA sequence: TGTGCCTTGTGGGAGGTGCAGGTGTTGGGCAAAAAAATCAAGGTATTT.